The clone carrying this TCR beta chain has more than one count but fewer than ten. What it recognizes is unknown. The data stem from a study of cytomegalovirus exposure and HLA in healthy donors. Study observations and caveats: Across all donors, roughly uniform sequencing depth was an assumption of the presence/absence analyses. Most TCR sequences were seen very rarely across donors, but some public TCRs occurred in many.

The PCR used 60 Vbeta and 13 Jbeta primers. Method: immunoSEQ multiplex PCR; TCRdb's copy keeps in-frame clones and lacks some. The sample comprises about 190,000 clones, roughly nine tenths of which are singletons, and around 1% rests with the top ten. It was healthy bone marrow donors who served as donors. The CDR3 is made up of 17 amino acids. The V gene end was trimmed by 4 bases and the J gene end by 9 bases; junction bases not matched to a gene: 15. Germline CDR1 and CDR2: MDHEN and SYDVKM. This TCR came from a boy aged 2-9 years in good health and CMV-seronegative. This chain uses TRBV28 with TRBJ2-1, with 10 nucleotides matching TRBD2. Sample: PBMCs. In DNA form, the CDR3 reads TGTGCCAGCAGTTCTCTAGCGGGAGATATCGACGGAGTTGAGCAGTTCTTC. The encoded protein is CASSSLAGDIDGVEQFF.